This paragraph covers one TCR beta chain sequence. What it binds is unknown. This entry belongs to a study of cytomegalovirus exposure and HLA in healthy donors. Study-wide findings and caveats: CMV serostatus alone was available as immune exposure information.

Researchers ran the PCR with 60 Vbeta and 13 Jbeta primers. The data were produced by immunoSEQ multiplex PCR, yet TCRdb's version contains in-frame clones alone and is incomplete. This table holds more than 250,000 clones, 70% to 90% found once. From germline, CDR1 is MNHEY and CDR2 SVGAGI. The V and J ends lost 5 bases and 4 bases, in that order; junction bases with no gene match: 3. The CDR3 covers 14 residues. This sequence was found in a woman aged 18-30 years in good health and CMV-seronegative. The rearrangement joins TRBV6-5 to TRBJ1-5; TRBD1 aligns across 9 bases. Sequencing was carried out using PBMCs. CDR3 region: CASSVQGANQPQHF. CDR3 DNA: TGTGCCAGCAGTGTACAGGGGGCTAATCAGCCCCAGCATTTT.